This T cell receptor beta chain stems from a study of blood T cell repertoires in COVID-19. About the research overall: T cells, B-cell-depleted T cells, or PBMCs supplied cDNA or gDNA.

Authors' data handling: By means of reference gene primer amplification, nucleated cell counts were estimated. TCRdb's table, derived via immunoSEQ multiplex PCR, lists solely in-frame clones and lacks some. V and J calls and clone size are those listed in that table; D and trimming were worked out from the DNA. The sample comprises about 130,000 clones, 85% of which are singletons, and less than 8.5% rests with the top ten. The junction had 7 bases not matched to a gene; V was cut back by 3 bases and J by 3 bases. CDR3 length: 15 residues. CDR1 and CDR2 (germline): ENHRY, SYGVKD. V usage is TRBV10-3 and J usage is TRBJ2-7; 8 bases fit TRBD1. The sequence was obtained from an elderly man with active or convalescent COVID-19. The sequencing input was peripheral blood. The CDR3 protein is CAISDLRTGFYEQYF. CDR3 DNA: TGTGCCATCAGTGACTTACGGACAGGGTTCTACGAGCAGTACTTC.